A single sample is the source of the 24 T cell receptor beta chains below, sequenced in a study of T-cell reconstitution after alpha-beta-depleted transplantation in children. As it was prepared, the TCRbeta library received unique molecular identifiers. Via MiXCR, TCRdb re-called the PCR reads, giving one row per CDR3 protein. The sample has 440,000 or so distinct CDR3 sequences; roughly 43% are singletons. The sequences come from PBMCs, collected before TCRalphabeta/CD19-depleted stem cell transplant. These receptors were obtained from a girl aged 2 to 10 with aplastic anemia, due to receive a stem cell transplant.

This sequence joins TRBV11-2 and TRBJ2-5; possible D gene TRBD2, 6 bases. Germline CDR1 and CDR2: SGHAT and FQNNGV. Trimming removed 2 bases from V and 4 bases from J, with 11 bases in between. The CDR3 is made up of 14 amino acids. CDR3 DNA: TGTGCCAGCAGCTTATATCAGGGAGGAGAGACCCAGTACTTC. Encoded protein: CASSLYQGGETQYF.

The V call is TRBV20-1, the J call TRBJ2-5; 7 nucleotides agree with TRBD2. Trimming cost V 5 bases and J 3 bases; bases outside gene matches: 9. In germline, CDR1 is DFQATT, CDR2 SNEGSKA (reference sequence). The CDR3 length is 14 residues. CDR3 region: CSARSAGTKETQYF. The CDR3, as DNA: TGCAGTGCTCGTTCAGCGGGAACCAAAGAGACCCAGTACTTC.

The sample holds a few counts of this clonotype. The chain combines TRBV7-2 with TRBJ2-7, with D perhaps matching TRBD1 or TRBD2 (6 bases each). The V and J ends lost 4 bases and 0 bases respectively, with 16 bases between them. The length of the CDR3 is 16 residues. CDR1 is SGHTA and CDR2 is FQGNSA in the germline V gene. CDR3 protein: CASSSRGGGLSYEQYF. For the CDR3, the DNA is TGTGCCAGCAGCTCCCGAGGTGGGGGGCTCTCCTACGAGCAGTACTTC. The variable domain in full, completed from reference TRBV7-2 and TRBJ2-7, reads GAGVSQSPSNKVTEKGKDVELRCDPISGHTALYWYRQSLGQGLEFLIYFQGNSAPDKSGLPSDRFSAERTGGSVSTLTIQRTQQEDSAVYLCASSSRGGGLSYEQYFGPGTRLTVT.

The DNA for the CDR3 is TGCGCCAGCAGCCAAGATGGTGGGGGATCAGATACGCAGTATTTT. This codes for CASSQDGGGSDTQYF. This chain links TRBV4-1 with TRBJ2-3, with D possibly being TRBD1 or TRBD2 (5 bases each). Between the trimmed V and J ends, which lost 0 bases and 4 bases, there was a span of 11 bases. The CDR3 is 15 amino acids. Germline V gene data show CDR1 as MGHRA and CDR2 as YSYEKL.

CDR3 bases: TGCGCCAGCAGCTTTCGGAGGGAGGAACGCAATGAGCAGTTCTTC. This sequence encodes CASSFRREERNEQFF. This chain connects TRBV5-1 to TRBJ2-1; D is possibly TRBD2 (6 bases). There are 15 residues in the CDR3. Germline V lookup: CDR1 SGHRS, CDR2 YFSETQ. V dropped 2 bases and J dropped 6 bases, with 15 bases sitting between them.

This clonotype was observed a few times. The chain recombines TRBV21-1 with TRBJ1-1; TRBD1, the D gene given by the table, was not confirmed from the DNA. TRBV21-1 corresponds to a pseudogene. The CDR3 runs 17 residues. CDR3 protein: CASSIQDRSGMNTEAFF. In nucleotides, the CDR3 is TGTGCCAGCAGCATACAGGACAGGTCAGGAATGAACACTGAAGCTTTCTTT.

At least ten counts were recorded for this clonotype. The chain employs TRBV9 and TRBJ2-7; D possibly corresponds to TRBD1 (6 bases). CDR1 SGDLS and CDR2 YYNGEE come from the germline V gene. V was cut by 3 bases and J by 5 bases, with 12 bases left in between. CDR3 length: 13 residues. The CDR3 DNA reads as TGTGCCAGCAGCGGTACAGGGAGCCACGAGCAGTACTTC. It yields the protein CASSGTGSHEQYF. The whole variable domain, remainder taken from reference TRBV9 and TRBJ2-7, is DSGVTQTPKHLITATGQRVTLRCSPRSGDLSVYWYQQSLDQGLQFLIQYYNGEERAKGNILERFSAQQFPDLHSELNLSSLELGDSALYFCASSGTGSHEQYFGPGTRLTVT.

The rearrangement joins TRBV29-1 to TRBJ2-6; tentatively, D is TRBD1 (6 bases). CDR3 length equals 14 residues. V was cut by 6 bases and J by 2 bases, with 11 bases left in between. The germline gives CDR1 SQVTM, CDR2 ANQGSEA. CDR3 nucleotide sequence: TGCAGCGTATACAGGGAAGCTGGGGCCAACGTCCTGACTTTC. It specifies CSVYREAGANVLTF.

The chain links TRBV7-2 to TRBJ2-3; D unclear. The CDR3 is made up of 15 amino acids. The V end was cut by 7 bases, the J end by 0 bases, with 14 bases between. Germline lookup yields CDR1 SGHTA and CDR2 FQGNSA. The CDR3 protein is CASTVGSASTDTQYF. The CDR3 region has the DNA TGTGCCAGCACCGTAGGGTCCGCTAGCACAGATACGCAGTATTTT.

The chain joins TRBV20-1 to TRBJ2-2, with D perhaps being TRBD1 or TRBD2 (5 bases each). This CDR3 is 14 amino acids long. V lost 6 bases to trimming and J lost 5 bases, with 16 bases between them. The germline CDR1 and CDR2 sequences are DFQATT and SNEGSKA (reference sequence). The CDR3 nucleotides are TGCAGTGCAAAAGAGGGCAGGGTAACCGGGGAGCTGTTTTTT. Protein product: CSAKEGRVTGELFF.

This clonotype came up a few times. The rearrangement uses TRBV6-5 and TRBJ2-1; D ambiguous. Germline lookup yields CDR1 MNHEY and CDR2 SVGAGI. V lost 0 bases and J 9 bases, leaving 6 bases between the germline ends. The CDR3 loop spans 12 amino acids. As DNA, the CDR3 is TGTGCCAGCAGTTACTCGGTCGGTGAGCAGTTCTTC. Translating it yields CASSYSVGEQFF.

The chain links TRBV20-1 to TRBJ1-1; D gene unclear. The CDR3 is 15 amino acids. The germline V gene encodes CDR1 DFQATT and CDR2 SNEGSKA (reference sequence). V lost 1 base to trimming and J lost 6 bases, with 18 bases between them. The CDR3 region has the DNA TGCAGTGCTAGAGCGCCGAGACTCGGGCAGGCTGAAGCTTTCTTT. It is translated as CSARAPRLGQAEAFF.

Only one count was recorded for this clonotype. The CDR3 DNA follows: TGCGCCAGCAGCTTGGTACAGGGAACTAGCACAGATACGCAGTATTTT. Protein sequence: CASSLVQGTSTDTQYF. The chain uses TRBV5-1 and TRBJ2-3, with TRBD1 as a possible D gene (6 bases). This CDR3 region has 16 residues. V was clipped by 0 bases and J by 0 bases, with 11 bases between them. Per the germline V gene, CDR1 is SGHRS and CDR2 is YFSETQ.

This clonotype was recorded a few times. CDR3 sequence reads: CASSLQVSSTDTQYF. DNA for the CDR3: TGTGCCAGCAGTCTGCAGGTATCTAGCACAGATACGCAGTATTTT. The chain recombines TRBV28 with TRBJ2-3; D unclear. The germline V and J ends were trimmed by 5 bases and 0 bases, with 12 bases remaining between them. This CDR3 region has 15 residues. The germline gives CDR1 MDHEN, CDR2 SYDVKM.

This clonotype has a handful of counts. The V call is TRBV20-1, the J call TRBJ2-3, with D uncertain. The length of the CDR3 is 15 residues. V was trimmed by 4 bases and J by 0 bases, leaving 14 bases between them. CDR1 DFQATT and CDR2 SNEGSKA come from the germline V gene (reference sequence). The CDR3 DNA follows: TGCAGTGCTACCCAGTTAAACCCTAGCACAGATACGCAGTATTTT. This codes for CSATQLNPSTDTQYF.

On this clonotype: One end of the junction does not line up with germline, which may come from a read error. This chain links TRBV30 with TRBJ2-5; D possibly corresponds to TRBD1 (6 bases). Germline loops: CDR1 GTSNPN, CDR2 SVGIG (reference sequence). The CDR3 has 15 residues. CDR3 amino acids: CAWSPGTTIQEPQYF. CDR3 DNA sequence: TGTGCCTGGAGTCCCGGGACAACTATCCAAGAGCCCCAGTACTTC. Drawing the rest from reference TRBV30 and TRBJ2-5, the complete variable domain is SQTIHQWPATLVQPVGSPLSLECTVEGTSNPNLYWYRQAAGRGLQLLFYSVGIGQISSEVPQNLSASRPQDRQFILSSKKLLLSDSGFYLCAWSPGTTIQEPQYFGPGTRLLVL.

The chain carries TRBV29-1 and TRBJ2-1, with D unclear. Germline CDR1 reads SQVTM; CDR2 reads ANQGSEA. The CDR3 covers 15 residues. Trimming took 1 base from V and 0 from J, leaving 10 bases between them. In DNA form, the CDR3 reads TGCAGCGTTGAAGTTGCGCCCAGCTCCTACAATGAGCAGTTCTTC. Protein sequence: CSVEVAPSSYNEQFF.

A remark on this clonotype: With a much larger clone just one base away, this may be a read error. The V and J genes are TRBV6-5 and TRBJ2-7; D might be TRBD2 (5 bases). Trimming removed 4 bases from V and 4 bases from J, with 20 bases in between. The CDR3 extends over 16 amino acids. The germline CDR1 and CDR2 sequences are MNHEY and SVGAGI. CDR3 amino acids: CASSSYLDWGLYEQYF. CDR3 bases: TGTGCCAGCAGTTCTTACCTGGACTGGGGTTTGTACGAGCAGTACTTC.

V usage is TRBV7-2 and J usage is TRBJ2-5; 7 bases map to TRBD2. Germline loops: CDR1 SGHTA, CDR2 FQGNSA. V trimming: 3 bases; J trimming: 0 bases; junction bases outside the gene matches: 1. The CDR3 has 14 amino acids. Here the CDR3 DNA reads TGTGCCAGCAGCTTTCTAGCGGACCAAGAGACCCAGTACTTC. Translation: CASSFLADQETQYF.

CDR3 sequence reads: CAIGAGDRGDEQYF. DNA for the CDR3: TGTGCCATCGGAGCGGGGGACCGTGGGGACGAGCAGTACTTC. This sequence joins TRBV10-3 and TRBJ2-7; 8 nucleotides agree with TRBD2. CDR1 and CDR2 from the germline V gene are ENHRY and SYGVKD. The CDR3 has 14 amino acids. Trimming cost V 8 bases and J 5 bases; bases outside gene matches: 11.

This clonotype was picked up many times. This sequence joins TRBV20-1 and TRBJ2-3; the match to TRBD2 covers 8 bases. The length of the CDR3 is 16 residues. The V gene end was trimmed by 6 bases and the J gene end by 3 bases; junction bases not matched to a gene: 14. Germline V gene sequence: CDR1 DFQATT, CDR2 SNEGSKA (reference sequence). CDR3 loop: CSAPSPSGSVTDTQYF. DNA for the CDR3: TGCAGTGCCCCGAGCCCGAGCGGGAGTGTTACAGATACGCAGTATTTT.

This clonotype occurred many times. The genes are TRBV20-1 and TRBJ2-1; 16 bases fit TRBD2. The CDR3 sequence is 18 residues long. V lost 5 bases, J lost 0 bases, and 7 bases stayed unmatched. Germline CDR1 is DFQATT and CDR2 is SNEGSKA (reference sequence). The CDR3 loop is CSASPGLAGGGSYNEQFF. DNA of the CDR3: TGCAGTGCTTCGCCGGGACTAGCGGGAGGGGGCTCCTACAATGAGCAGTTCTTC.

J is TRBJ2-7 and V is TRBV7-8, with 9 positions matching TRBD1. The CDR3 runs to 14 residues. The junction had 6 bases not matched to a gene; V was cut back by 4 bases and J by 5 bases. CDR1 is SGHVS, CDR2 FQNEAQ, per germline. The CDR3 protein is CASSYLGQGNEQYF. For the CDR3, the DNA is TGTGCCAGCAGCTACCTCGGACAGGGGAACGAGCAGTACTTC.

This clonotype was picked up many times. The J gene is TRBJ2-3, the V gene TRBV20-1; D could derive from TRBD1 or TRBD2 (5 bases each). V gave up 4 bases and J gave up 0 bases, with 11 bases separating them. CDR1 and CDR2 from the germline V gene are DFQATT and SNEGSKA (reference sequence). The CDR3 runs to 14 residues. The CDR3 loop reads CSATRGGSTDTQYF. The CDR3 bases are TGCAGTGCTACCCGGGGCGGGAGCACAGATACGCAGTATTTT.